This TCR beta chain was profiled in a study of shared clonotypes between healthy human individuals. V was shortened by 3 bases and J by 2 bases, with 11 bases between the two germline ends. In germline, CDR1 is LNHDA, CDR2 SQIVND (reference sequence). The CDR3 sequence is 14 residues long. A remark on this clone: What it recognizes is unknown.

Study-wide findings and caveats: Richness estimates generally favored naive over memory subsets.

The authors ran the assay at deep level. Measured with immunoSEQ multiplex PCR; TCRdb has only the in-frame clones, and not every one. The top ten clones hold roughly 0.35% of a sample with roughly 1.4 million clones, 98% to 99% of them seen once. The chain employs TRBV19 and TRBJ2-7; D is perhaps TRBD1 (5 bases). The receptor comes from a man aged 25-45 years in good health. The sample was naive CD4+ T cells sorted from blood. Subset denoted: CD45RA+ positively selected. The CDR3 nucleotides read TGTGCCAGTAGTATCTCAGGGTACGCCTACGAGCAGTACTTC. Protein product: CASSISGYAYEQYF. Using reference TRBV19 and TRBJ2-7 for the parts outside the CDR3, the full variable domain is DGGITQSPKYLFRKEGQNVTLSCEQNLNHDAMYWYRQDPGQGLRLIYYSQIVNDFQKGDIAEGYSVSREKKESFPLTVTSAQKNPTAFYLCASSISGYAYEQYFGPGTRLTVT.